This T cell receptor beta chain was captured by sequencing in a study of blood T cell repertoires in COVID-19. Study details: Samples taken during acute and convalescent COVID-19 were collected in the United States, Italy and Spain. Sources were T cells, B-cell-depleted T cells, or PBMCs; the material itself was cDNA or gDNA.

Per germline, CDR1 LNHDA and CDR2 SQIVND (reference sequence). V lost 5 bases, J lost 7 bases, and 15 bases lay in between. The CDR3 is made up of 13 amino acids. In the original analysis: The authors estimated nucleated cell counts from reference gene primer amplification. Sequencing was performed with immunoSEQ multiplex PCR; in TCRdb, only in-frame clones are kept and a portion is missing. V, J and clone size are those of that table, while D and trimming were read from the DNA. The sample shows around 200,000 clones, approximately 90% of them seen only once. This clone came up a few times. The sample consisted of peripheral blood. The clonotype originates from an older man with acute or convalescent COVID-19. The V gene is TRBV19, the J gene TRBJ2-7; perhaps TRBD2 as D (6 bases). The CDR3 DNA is TGTGCCAGTAGTCCTAATGCTGGGGGGGAGCAGTACTTC. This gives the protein CASSPNAGGEQYF.